This T cell receptor beta chain was obtained from a study of blood T cells in healthy people across ages. Findings of the study overall: Correlation between TCR beta diversity and naive T cell percentage was strong.

This clonotype was found many times. No antigen is known for it. This CDR3 has 14 amino acids. The germline CDR1 and CDR2 sequences are SEHNR and FQNEAQ (reference sequence). V gave up 0 bases and J gave up 2 bases, with 7 bases separating them. Next came a second PCR, run for about 7 to 12 cycles, which used a sample-barcoded 5' primer along with a J-beta primer mix. Using its own MiXCR run on the 5' RACE reads, TCRdb lists one record per CDR3 protein. The table lists under 2 million distinct CDR3 sequences, 30% to 35% of them singletons. The receptor's source is a woman aged 30 to 39 in good health. The sample consisted of blood. The rearrangement links TRBV7-9 to TRBJ2-5; D uncertain. The CDR3 DNA follows: TGTGCCAGCAGCTTAGCGGGGATACAAGAGACCCAGTACTTC. Amino acid sequence: CASSLAGIQETQYF. Variable domain in full (rest from reference TRBV7-9 and TRBJ2-5): DTGVSQNPRHKITKRGQNVTFRCDPISEHNRLYWYRQTLGQGPEFLTYFQNEAQLEKSRLLSDRFSAERPKGSFSTLEIQRTEQGDSAMYLCASSLAGIQETQYFGPGTRLLVL.